These 19 T cell receptor beta chains share one sample of origin, sequenced in a study of T cell responses to AZD1222 COVID-19 vaccine. TCRdb's table, derived via immunoSEQ multiplex PCR, lists solely in-frame clones and lacks some. Of approximately 150,000 clones detected, approximately 90% appear once; the ten largest clones hold about 3.3%. The input for sequencing was peripheral blood, taken 28 days after the second AZD1222 dose. All receptors come from an adult who received the AZD1222 COVID-19 vaccine.

The CDR3 nucleotides are TGTGCCAGGGGGGGTCTCTCTGGAAACACCATATATTTT. Translated: CARGGLSGNTIYF. The chain employs TRBV6-5 and TRBJ1-3; possibly TRBD1 for D (5 bases). V shed 9 bases and J shed 0 bases, with 9 bases lying between them. The CDR3 is 13 residues long. Germline V gene data show CDR1 as MNHEY and CDR2 as SVGAGI.

This chain uses TRBV24-1 with TRBJ2-1; 10 positions agree with TRBD2. Germline values: CDR1 KGHDR, CDR2 SFDVKD. The junction had 7 bases not matched to a gene; V was cut back by 4 bases and J by 5 bases. The CDR3 runs 16 residues. CDR3 nucleotides: TGTGCCACCAGTGAGGGCAGCGGGAGGGCCAACAATGAGCAGTTCTTC. This codes for CATSEGSGRANNEQFF.

The V gene is TRBV28, the J gene TRBJ2-1; D remains unclear. CDR3 length: 12 amino acids. Trimming removed 3 bases from V and 4 bases from J, with 4 bases in between. Germline V lookup: CDR1 MDHEN, CDR2 SYDVKM. For the CDR3, the DNA is TGTGCCAGCAGTTTGAGTTACAATGAGCAGTTCTTC. Translating it yields CASSLSYNEQFF.

The chain couples TRBV3-1 (or the pseudogene TRBV3-2) to TRBJ1-1; D remains unclear. This CDR3 has 12 amino acids. V was cut by 1 base and J by 10 bases, with 10 bases left in between. The germline V gene encodes CDR1 LGHDT and CDR2 YNNKEL (reference sequence). The CDR3 is CASSQVGRGAFF. The CDR3 DNA reads TGTGCCAGCAGCCAAGTCGGGCGGGGAGCTTTCTTT.

The chain carries TRBV7-9 and TRBJ1-1; no firm D call. Germline values: CDR1 SEHNR, CDR2 FQNEAQ (reference sequence). The CDR3 is made up of 14 amino acids. Trimming shortened V by 2 bases and J by 2 bases, and 9 bases separated the two germline ends. For the CDR3, the DNA is TGTGCCAGCAGCTTATCGGGTACTAACACTGAAGCTTTCTTT. Residues: CASSLSGTNTEAFF. The entire variable domain, with the rest obtained from reference TRBV7-9 and TRBJ1-1, is as follows: DTGVSQNPRHKITKRGQNVTFRCDPISEHNRLYWYRQTLGQGPEFLTYFQNEAQLEKSRLLSDRFSAERPKGSFSTLEIQRTEQGDSAMYLCASSLSGTNTEAFFGQGTRLTVV.

The gene calls are TRBV7-9 and TRBJ2-7; D uncertain. The ends were cut back, 10 bases at V and 4 bases at J, with 17 bases in the middle. The CDR3 contains 13 residues. Looked up from germline, CDR1 is SEHNR and CDR2 is FQNEAQ (reference sequence). The CDR3 sequence is CATGRPADYEQYF. CDR3 coding DNA: TGTGCCACCGGACGGCCCGCGGATTACGAGCAGTACTTC.

The sample holds one count of this clone. The J gene is TRBJ2-5, the V gene TRBV7-9, with D possibly TRBD1 on 6 matching bases. The CDR3 has 16 amino acids. In germline, CDR1 is SEHNR, CDR2 FQNEAQ (reference sequence). The ends were cut back, 0 bases at V and 5 bases at J, with 16 bases in the middle. The CDR3 DNA follows: TGTGCCAGCAGCTTAGCCCCCCGGAACAGGGACGAGACCCAGTACTTC. This encodes CASSLAPRNRDETQYF.

This chain connects TRBV6-6 to TRBJ1-4; D is ambiguous. The CDR3 sequence is 11 residues long. V lost 4 bases and J lost 8, with 5 bases in between. The germline gives CDR1 MNHNY, CDR2 SVGAGI (reference sequence). CDR3 sequence reads: CASSLGEKLFF. The DNA of the CDR3 is TGTGCCAGCAGTTTAGGGGAAAAACTGTTTTTT.

This clone has only a few counts. The rearrangement joins TRBV7-9 to TRBJ1-6; D gene ambiguous. Deletions cut 1 base from V and 6 bases from J, with 10 bases between. Germline assignment: CDR1 SEHNR and CDR2 FQNEAQ (reference sequence). CDR3 length: 15 residues. DNA for the CDR3: TGTGCCAGCAGCTTAGTTTCCCCGGTTAATTCACCCCTCCACTTT. Residues: CASSLVSPVNSPLHF.

This sequence joins TRBV29-1 and TRBJ2-1; D is unclear. CDR3 length: 11 residues. V lost 8 bases to trimming and J lost 4 bases, with 9 bases between them. Per germline, CDR1 SQVTM and CDR2 ANQGSEA. CDR3 residues: CSSSEYNEQFF. As DNA, the CDR3 is TGCAGCTCGAGCGAGTACAATGAGCAGTTCTTC.

This chain joins TRBV11-2 and TRBJ1-3, with no clear D. This CDR3 has 14 residues. CDR1 and CDR2 from the germline V gene are SGHAT and FQNNGV. V was clipped by 4 bases and J by 2 bases, with 9 bases between them. The CDR3 is CASSSGSTGNTIYF. The CDR3 DNA sequence: TGTGCCAGCAGCTCGGGCAGCACTGGAAACACCATATATTTT.

The CDR3 sequence is CASSQNLGQLTWYEQYF. CDR3 bases: TGTGCCAGCAGCCAAAACCTTGGACAGCTGACTTGGTACGAGCAGTACTTC. The chain links TRBV3-1 (or the pseudogene TRBV3-2) to TRBJ2-7, with D perhaps matching TRBD1 (6 bases). The CDR3 spans 17 residues. Trimming shortened V by 2 bases and J by 4 bases, and 21 bases separated the two germline ends. Germline assignment: CDR1 LGHDT and CDR2 YNNKEL (reference sequence).

This clone has just a few counts. This chain connects TRBV30 to TRBJ1-1; D unclear. V was trimmed by 4 bases and J by 7 bases, leaving 16 bases between them. The CDR3 has 13 amino acids. Germline-derived CDR1 and CDR2 are GTSNPN and SVGIG (reference sequence). CDR3 sequence: CAWTRILGYEAFF. The CDR3 DNA reads as TGTGCCTGGACCCGTATATTGGGATATGAAGCTTTCTTT.

The chain's CDR3 is CSASEGQITGELFF. The CDR3 DNA reads TGCAGTGCTAGTGAAGGCCAGATCACCGGGGAGCTGTTTTTT. V and J are TRBV20-1 and TRBJ2-2; no clear D gene. Trimming shortened V by 3 bases and J by 4 bases, and 12 bases separated the two germline ends. Germline loops: CDR1 DFQATT, CDR2 SNEGSKA (reference sequence). This CDR3 is built from 14 residues.

Turning to this clone: The same CDR3 can be traced to other DNA sequences in this sample. The genes are TRBV15 and TRBJ2-3; D remains ambiguous. The germline V gene has CDR1 LNHNV and CDR2 YYDKDF (reference sequence). The CDR3 consists of 13 residues. V lost 3 bases to trimming and J lost 2 bases, with 6 bases between them. The CDR3 coding sequence is TGTGCCACCAGCAGGGACCTCACAGATACGCAGTATTTT. Translating gives CATSRDLTDTQYF.

This chain connects TRBV6-1 to TRBJ1-6; weak D call: TRBD1 (5 bases). Germline V gene lookup returns CDR1 MNHNS and CDR2 SASEGT. Trimming took 2 bases from V and 6 from J, leaving 11 bases between them. CDR3 size: 15 residues. The CDR3 sequence is CASSESRGSNSPLHF. CDR3 sequence (DNA): TGTGCCAGCAGTGAATCCCGGGGCTCTAATTCACCCCTCCACTTT.

The rearrangement uses TRBV9 and TRBJ1-1, with D maybe TRBD1 (5 bases). This CDR3 has 15 residues. Per the germline V gene, CDR1 is SGDLS and CDR2 is YYNGEE. Trimming stripped 0 bases from V and 6 bases from J, with 15 bases between. CDR3 bases: TGTGCCAGCAGCGTAGGGGGGTTACCGTCGGCTGAAGCTTTCTTT. This translates into CASSVGGLPSAEAFF.

The V call is TRBV3-1 (or the pseudogene TRBV3-2), the J call TRBJ2-1; the D is unclear. Looked up from germline, CDR1 is LGHDT and CDR2 is YNNKEL (reference sequence). The CDR3 covers 13 residues. V lost 3 bases and J lost 3, with 6 bases in between. The CDR3 nucleotides read TGTGCCAGCAGCCATGGGGTCTACAATGAGCAGTTCTTC. It encodes CASSHGVYNEQFF.

The rearrangement links TRBV14 to TRBJ1-1; possible D gene TRBD1, 5 bases. In germline, CDR1 is SGHDN, CDR2 FVKESK. The ends were cut back, 3 bases at V and 4 bases at J, with 21 bases in the middle. The CDR3 runs to 17 residues. The CDR3 sequence: CASSHQFTGGGGTEAFF. CDR3 coding DNA: TGTGCCAGCAGCCACCAATTCACAGGCGGGGGTGGCACTGAAGCTTTCTTT.